These 6 T cell receptor beta chains came from one sample sequenced in a study of T cells after yellow fever vaccination. TCRdb fed the 5' RACE reads into MiXCR, producing one record per CDR3 protein. The table has hundreds of thousands of distinct CDR3 sequences, more than 9% seen once. Sequenced here: PBMCs, sampled on the day of the yellow fever booster vaccination. The receptor set was obtained from a man aged 25 to 40 who received the YFV17D yellow fever vaccine.

This clonotype was picked up a small number of times. This chain uses TRBV19 with TRBJ2-7, with 7 nucleotides matching TRBD2. The CDR3 length is 14 residues. The junction had 8 bases not matched to a gene; V was cut back by 5 bases and J by 4 bases. Germline assignment: CDR1 LNHDA and CDR2 SQIVND (reference sequence). The CDR3: CASSWRLAGYEQYF. The CDR3 region has the DNA TGTGCCAGTAGTTGGAGACTAGCCGGTTACGAGCAGTACTTC.

This clonotype has more than one count but fewer than ten. The chain uses TRBV11-2 and TRBJ2-7; 7 bases are a match to TRBD1. The V gene end was trimmed by 7 bases and the J gene end by 4 bases; junction bases not matched to a gene: 7. From germline, CDR1 is SGHAT and CDR2 FQNNGV. This CDR3 contains 13 residues. CDR3 in amino acids: CASTLARGYEQYF. As DNA, the CDR3 is TGTGCCAGCACCCTGGCCAGGGGGTACGAGCAGTACTTC. Looking up the rest from reference TRBV11-2 and TRBJ2-7 gives the full variable domain: EAGVAQSPRYKIIEKRQSVAFWCNPISGHATLYWYQQILGQGPKLLIQFQNNGVVDDSQLPKDRFSAERLKGVDSTLKIQPAKLEDSAVYLCASTLARGYEQYFGPGTRLTVT.

Only a few counts were recorded for this clonotype. The V call is TRBV7-9, the J call TRBJ2-1; D uncertain. This CDR3 spans 11 amino acids. V was shortened by 2 bases and J by 12 bases, with 8 bases between the two germline ends. Germline V gene lookup returns CDR1 SEHNR and CDR2 FQNEAQ (reference sequence). Written as DNA, the CDR3 is TGTGCCAGCAGCTTAAGGTTTGGGCAGTTCTTC. It yields the protein CASSLRFGQFF.

This clonotype was seen a handful of times. The chain has TRBV3-1 and TRBJ2-7; 9 nucleotides match TRBD1. This CDR3 has 15 residues. CDR1 LGHDT and CDR2 YNNKEL come from the germline V gene (reference sequence). V gave up 5 bases and J gave up 4 bases; unmatched junction bases: 9. For the CDR3, the DNA is TGTGCCAGCAGCAGGGAGGGGACAGGGTATTACGAGCAGTACTTC. Encoded protein: CASSREGTGYYEQYF.

The gene calls are TRBV20-1 and TRBJ2-1; a possible D gene is TRBD2 (6 bases). Germline V gene sequence: CDR1 DFQATT, CDR2 SNEGSKA (reference sequence). The V end lost 3 bases, the J end lost 5 bases, and 11 bases lay between the germline ends. The CDR3 spans 13 residues. The CDR3 DNA follows: TGCAGTGCTAGCGGAGGGGCAAACAATGAGCAGTTCTTC. Amino acid sequence: CSASGGANNEQFF.

This clonotype was recorded a few times. This chain uses TRBV20-1 with TRBJ2-7; 13 bases are shared with TRBD2. The CDR3 consists of 14 residues. The germline gives CDR1 DFQATT, CDR2 SNEGSKA (reference sequence). V gave up 6 bases and J gave up 3 bases; unmatched junction bases: 5. CDR3 residues: CSAGLAGRDYEQYF. The CDR3 DNA reads as TGCAGTGCGGGACTAGCGGGAAGGGACTACGAGCAGTACTTC.